These 28 T cell receptor beta chains came from one sample sequenced in a study of T cells after posttransplantation cyclophosphamide. Produced via immunoSEQ multiplex PCR; TCRdb's table is partial and in-frame only. This sample has 25,000 to 35,000 clones, with approximately 90% found just once. The sequenced material came from PBMCs. The receptors were gathered from a woman between 35 and 50 years old with a blood cancer, CMV-positive, and with a related stem cell donor.

V and J are TRBV27 and TRBJ1-5; possible D gene TRBD1, 6 bases. The V end was cut by 2 bases, the J end by 9 bases, with 17 bases between. Per germline, CDR1 MNHEY and CDR2 SMNVEV (reference sequence). There are 15 residues in the CDR3. The CDR3 is CASSLTTGREWPQHF. CDR3 DNA sequence: TGTGCCAGCAGTTTAACCACAGGGAGGGAATGGCCCCAGCATTTT.

The chain employs TRBV5-7 and TRBJ2-1; TRBD1 agrees at 10 bases. TRBV5-7 is flagged as an ORF with uncertain function. Trimming took 6 bases from V and 8 from J; bases not matched to a gene: 14. This CDR3 comprises 16 residues. CDR3 amino acids: CASIPWKDRGGDEQFF. CDR3 DNA sequence: TGTGCCAGCATCCCTTGGAAGGACAGGGGGGGAGATGAGCAGTTCTTC.

CDR3 amino acids: CASSQDSTFGTGELFF. The DNA for the CDR3 is TGCGCCAGCAGCCAAGATTCAACATTTGGTACCGGGGAGCTGTTTTTT. The V call is TRBV4-3, the J call TRBJ2-2, with unresolved D. V was cut by 0 bases and J by 5 bases, with 13 bases left in between. The CDR3 covers 16 residues. Germline lookup yields CDR1 LGHNA and CDR2 YSLEER.

The chain links TRBV5-4 to TRBJ1-1; D is unresolved. This CDR3 has 14 residues. V lost 4 bases to trimming and J lost 11 bases, with 21 bases between them. Germline CDR1 is SGHNT and CDR2 is YYREEE (reference sequence). DNA of the CDR3: TGTGCCAGCAGCGGCATGGGCGCAGGTCGTAGGGCTTTCTTT. Translation gives CASSGMGAGRRAFF.

The chain recombines TRBV6-6 with TRBJ2-7; a weak D match, TRBD2 (6 bases). Trimming removed 3 bases from V and 4 bases from J, with 16 bases in between. Germline CDR1 reads MNHNY; CDR2 reads SVGAGI (reference sequence). This CDR3 has 15 residues. The CDR3 sequence: CASSYPEAGSYEQYF. In DNA form, the CDR3 reads TGTGCCAGCAGTTATCCCGAGGCGGGATCGTACGAGCAGTACTTC.

This chain connects TRBV5-1 to TRBJ1-2, with 9 bases fitting TRBD1. The length of the CDR3 is 16 residues. The junction had 7 bases not matched to a gene; V was cut back by 0 bases and J by 4 bases. Looked up from germline, CDR1 is SGHRS and CDR2 is YFSETQ. This CDR3 is CASSLVGQGKGYGYTF. The CDR3 nucleotides read TGCGCCAGCAGCTTGGTTGGACAGGGGAAGGGCTATGGCTACACCTTC.

This chain uses TRBV6-1 with TRBJ2-3; 7 positions agree with TRBD1. The CDR3 has 15 amino acids. Per germline, CDR1 MNHNS and CDR2 SASEGT. J gave up 0 bases and V 11 bases, and 11 bases lay outside the gene matches. The CDR3 loop is CASREQGMSTDTQYF. The CDR3 nucleotides read TGTGCCTCAAGGGAACAGGGGATGAGCACAGATACGCAGTATTTT.

The chain couples TRBV27 to TRBJ2-3; 8 bases align to TRBD1. With 2 bases clipped from V and 0 bases from J, the junction kept 1 base outside the gene matches. Germline values: CDR1 MNHEY, CDR2 SMNVEV (reference sequence). This CDR3 is 15 amino acids long. Here the CDR3 reads CASSLDRGSTDTQYF. In DNA, the CDR3 is TGTGCCAGCAGTTTAGACAGGGGAAGCACAGATACGCAGTATTTT.

This rearrangement joins TRBV7-9 to TRBJ1-1; 8 bases match TRBD1. Germline trimming cut 4 bases from V and 4 bases from J; bases unmatched to any gene: 5. Per the germline V gene, CDR1 is SEHNR and CDR2 is FQNEAQ (reference sequence). This CDR3 is 14 amino acids long. The CDR3 reads CASSSRTGFTEAFF. DNA for the CDR3: TGTGCCAGCAGCTCCAGGACAGGGTTCACTGAAGCTTTCTTT.

V is TRBV29-1 and J is TRBJ1-1, with D perhaps TRBD1 (5 bases). The CDR3 totals 13 residues. V was pared by 7 bases and J by 5 bases, with 17 bases between. Germline CDR1 reads SQVTM; CDR2 reads ANQGSEA. The CDR3: CSALSSGRTEAFF. CDR3 nucleotides: TGCAGCGCCCTCAGCTCAGGGCGGACTGAAGCTTTCTTT.

CDR3 DNA sequence: TGTGCCAGCAGAGTGAGGATTGGGGAGACCCAGTACTTC. This translates into CASRVRIGETQYF. This rearrangement joins TRBV5-4 to TRBJ2-5; no definite D call. The V gene's germline CDR1 is SGHNT and CDR2 YYREEE (reference sequence). This CDR3 comprises 13 residues. V lost 5 bases, J lost 5 bases, and 13 bases lay in between.

This sequence joins TRBV5-6 and TRBJ1-6; 10 bases line up with TRBD1. Germline assignment: CDR1 SGHDT and CDR2 YYEEEE. This CDR3 is built from 15 residues. The trim removed 4 bases at V and 10 bases at J, leaving 8 bases unmatched. In nucleotides, the CDR3 is TGTGCCAGCAGCCCGACAGGGGGCGCATCCTCACCCCTCCACTTT. Protein product: CASSPTGGASSPLHF.

The rearrangement uses TRBV28 and TRBJ1-4; the match to TRBD1 covers 7 bases. The CDR3 has 19 amino acids. CDR1 is MDHEN, CDR2 SYDVKM, per germline. J lost 8 bases, V lost 3 bases, and 21 bases had no gene match. As DNA, the CDR3 is TGTGCCAGCAGTTTCGGGTTGAGGAGGGGGCGACGGTTATCCGAAAAACTGTTTTTT. It codes for CASSFGLRRGRRLSEKLFF.

This chain joins TRBV15 and TRBJ1-1; 8 bases map to TRBD1. This CDR3 is built from 16 residues. Germline trimming cut 4 bases from V and 7 bases from J; bases unmatched to any gene: 14. Germline loops: CDR1 LNHNV, CDR2 YYDKDF (reference sequence). CDR3 amino acids: CATSIPDREPPGEAFF. The CDR3, as DNA: TGTGCCACCAGCATACCGGACAGGGAGCCGCCGGGTGAAGCTTTCTTT.

This clone was seen a single time. The chain is built from TRBV5-1 and TRBJ2-7, with D perhaps matching TRBD1 (5 bases). There are 15 residues in the CDR3. The V gene's germline CDR1 is SGHRS and CDR2 YFSETQ. The V gene lost 0 bases and the J gene lost 0 bases, with 10 bases spanning the gap. As DNA, the CDR3 is TGCGCCAGCAGCTTGGACAGGTTGATCTCCTACGAGCAGTACTTC. Its protein product is CASSLDRLISYEQYF.

The V call is TRBV6-5, the J call TRBJ2-7; a weak D match, TRBD1 (5 bases). Germline loops: CDR1 MNHEY, CDR2 SVGAGI. The CDR3 contains 15 residues. Between the trimmed V and J ends, which lost 6 bases and 0 bases, there was a span of 15 bases. In DNA, the CDR3 is TGTGCCAGCAGACCACAAGGGGCGAGCTCCTACGAGCAGTACTTC. It translates to CASRPQGASSYEQYF.

This chain links TRBV18 with TRBJ1-6; possibly TRBD1 for D (5 bases). This CDR3 contains 15 residues. CDR1 is KGHSH and CDR2 is LQKENI in the germline V gene. V dropped 2 bases and J dropped 1 base, with 6 bases sitting between them. The CDR3 DNA sequence: TGTGCCAGCTCACCAGGGGGGTCCTATAATTCACCCCTCCACTTT. Translated, it gives CASSPGGSYNSPLHF.

The V gene is TRBV7-3, the J gene TRBJ2-1, with 7 bases matching TRBD2. CDR1 and CDR2 from the germline V gene are SGHTA and FQGTGA. Losses at the gene ends were 4 bases for V and 7 bases for J; bases not matched to a gene: 7. The CDR3 sequence is 14 residues long. The CDR3 region has the DNA TGTGCCAGCAGCTACGCTTCAGCGGGGAATGAGCAGTTCTTC. Translated: CASSYASAGNEQFF.

The rearrangement uses TRBV6-6 and TRBJ2-3, with 12 bases identical to TRBD2. The CDR3 consists of 15 residues. Germline CDR1 is MNHNY and CDR2 is SVGAGI (reference sequence). With V trimmed by 6 bases and J by 6 bases, 7 bases remained unmatched. Here the CDR3 DNA reads TGTGCCAGCAGCCCGACTAGCGGGGGTTCCGATACGCAGTATTTT. Its translation is CASSPTSGGSDTQYF.

The chain has TRBV5-4 and TRBJ1-5, with D maybe TRBD1 (5 bases). CDR1 SGHNT and CDR2 YYREEE come from the germline V gene (reference sequence). Trimming shortened V by 4 bases and J by 9 bases, and 11 bases separated the two germline ends. The CDR3 is made up of 12 amino acids. Here the CDR3 reads CASSSQGRPQHF. CDR3 bases: TGTGCCAGCAGCAGCCAGGGCAGGCCCCAGCATTTT.

V and J are TRBV10-3 and TRBJ2-2; 7 nucleotides align to TRBD1. V trimming: 2 bases; J trimming: 5 bases; junction bases outside the gene matches: 11. The CDR3 runs 17 residues. Germline V gene sequence: CDR1 ENHRY, CDR2 SYGVKD. As DNA, the CDR3 is TGTGCCATCAGTGAGCTCCCGGACAGGAAGGCGACCGGGGAGCTGTTTTTT. Its protein is CAISELPDRKATGELFF.

The genes are TRBV6-4 and TRBJ1-1, with D tentatively TRBD1 (6 bases). Trimming removed 3 bases at V and 1 base at J, with 15 bases between. The CDR3 loop spans 16 amino acids. The germline V gene encodes CDR1 MRHNA and CDR2 SNTAGT. The CDR3 reads CASSESFGQKNTEAFF. In nucleotides, the CDR3 is TGTGCCAGCAGTGAATCCTTCGGACAGAAGAACACTGAAGCTTTCTTT.

The chain carries TRBV11-2 and TRBJ2-7; the D is unclear. Trimming removed 6 bases from V and 1 base from J, with 16 bases in between. The CDR3 totals 15 residues. Germline-derived CDR1 and CDR2 are SGHAT and FQNNGV. CDR3 nucleotides: TGTGCCAGCAGGCACCTCCGGTCTCCTTCCTACGAGCAGTACTTC. This encodes CASRHLRSPSYEQYF.

The chain links TRBV9 to TRBJ2-1, with 9 positions matching TRBD2. This CDR3 is built from 16 residues. V gave up 0 bases and J gave up 10 bases; unmatched junction bases: 11. Germline-derived CDR1 and CDR2 are SGDLS and YYNGEE. CDR3 loop: CASSVGVAGARFEQFF. CDR3 bases: TGTGCCAGCAGCGTAGGAGTAGCGGGGGCCCGATTCGAGCAGTTCTTC.

The genes are TRBV6-5 and TRBJ2-7, with D perhaps matching TRBD2 (5 bases). Germline values: CDR1 MNHEY, CDR2 SVGAGI. There are 13 residues in the CDR3. The ends were cut back, 2 bases at V and 7 bases at J, with 12 bases in the middle. In DNA form, the CDR3 reads TGTGCCAGCAGTTACCCCGCCGGGGAAGAGCAGTACTTC. This encodes CASSYPAGEEQYF.

The chain combines TRBV28 with TRBJ1-1; D is possibly TRBD1 (5 bases). Deletions cut 6 bases from V and 5 bases from J, with 10 bases between. This CDR3 spans 12 amino acids. Germline values: CDR1 MDHEN, CDR2 SYDVKM. CDR3 amino acids: CASRAGGTEAFF. The CDR3 nucleotides read TGTGCCAGCAGGGCCGGGGGGACTGAAGCTTTCTTT. Using reference TRBV28 and TRBJ1-1 for the parts outside the CDR3, the full variable domain is DVKVTQSSRYLVKRTGEKVFLECVQDMDHENMFWYRQDPGLGLRLIYFSYDVKMKEKGDIPEGYSVSREKKERFSLILESASTNQTSMYLCASRAGGTEAFFGQGTRLTVV.

The chain couples TRBV9 to TRBJ2-1; TRBD1 might be the D (5 bases). Germline V gives CDR1 SGDLS, CDR2 YYNGEE. The CDR3 is made up of 15 amino acids. Between the trimmed V and J ends, which lost 3 bases and 0 bases, there was a span of 10 bases. The DNA for the CDR3 is TGTGCCAGCAGCGCAGACAGTTACTCCTACAATGAGCAGTTCTTC. Translating gives CASSADSYSYNEQFF.

This rearrangement joins TRBV19 to TRBJ2-1; 11 nucleotides align to TRBD2. V was pared by 7 bases and J by 7 bases, with 9 bases of the junction left unmatched. The CDR3 has 15 residues. Germline loops: CDR1 LNHDA, CDR2 SQIVND (reference sequence). This CDR3 reads CASTLSGGVTNEQFF. In nucleotides, the CDR3 is TGTGCCAGTACCCTTAGCGGGGGGGTGACTAATGAGCAGTTCTTC.